This T cell receptor beta chain was identified during a study of cytomegalovirus exposure and HLA in healthy donors. The V gene end was trimmed by 1 base and the J gene end by 5 bases; junction bases not matched to a gene: 11. This CDR3 is 16 amino acids long. Germline-derived CDR1 and CDR2 are SQVTM and ANQGSEA. Study-wide results and caveats: The study labeled roughly 160 TCR beta chains cytomegalovirus-associated. Some segments of the V type, notably TRBV6-2 and TRBV6-3, were excluded as indistinguishable. In a later analysis, HLA-associated beta chains showed higher expansion and lower generation probabilities than comparable chains.

The primer mix had 60 Vbeta and 13 Jbeta primers. In the study's own analysis: A later analysis counted 65 million to 95 million unique TCR beta chains, around 10 million shared. Measured with immunoSEQ multiplex PCR; TCRdb has only the in-frame clones, and not every one. The V and J calls and clone size come from that table; D and trimming were worked out from the DNA. This sample lists approximately 130,000 clones; its ten largest clones have just under 2%. Of note for this clone: The antigen is not known.

The sequence was collected from a woman aged 60-75 years in good health and CMV-seronegative. The specimen sequenced was PBMCs. The rearrangement links TRBV29-1 to TRBJ2-7; 10 bases are shared with TRBD2. The CDR3 region is CSVEGSLAGEFNEQYF. In nucleotides, the CDR3 is TGCAGCGTTGAAGGGTCCCTAGCGGGAGAATTTAACGAGCAGTACTTC.